This is a list of T cell receptor beta chains from one sample in a study of regulatory T cells in long-lasting Graves disease. TCRdb re-called the multiplex PCR reads through MiXCR, storing one row per CDR3 protein. Of around 500,000 distinct CDR3 sequences listed, less than 25% were seen once; the top ten hold 7% to 9.5%. The input for sequencing was peripheral blood mononuclear cells (PBMCs), taken when the disease was refractory, from a patient treated with antithyroid drugs. The source of these receptors is a female donor with Graves disease. Both conserved end residues are part of each CDR3. D genes are given only for firm matches. Only some rows state a clone size, as once, few, many or a class for expanded clones.

CDR3,DNA,size,V,J,D,length
CASSLEPSTDTQYF,TGTGCCAGCAGCTTAGAGCCCAGCACAGATACGCAGTATTTT,NA,TRBV11-2,TRBJ2-3,NA,14
CASSLSGKETQYF,TGTGCCAGCAGCCTTAGCGGGAAAGAGACCCAGTACTTC,NA,TRBV9,TRBJ2-5,TRBD2,13
CSADLHLSSHEQFF,TGCAGTGCAGATCTACACCTATCATCCCATGAGCAGTTCTTC,few,TRBV20-1,TRBJ2-1,NA,14
CASSVARPDNTGELFF,TGTGCCAGCAGCGTAGCCCGTCCTGACAACACCGGGGAGCTGTTTTTT,few,TRBV9,TRBJ2-2,NA,16
CASSYSISENYNEQFF,TGTGCCAGCAGTTACTCGATCAGCGAGAACTACAATGAGCAGTTCTTC,NA,TRBV6-2/TRBV6-3,TRBJ2-1,NA,16
CASSPVGITEAFF,TGTGCCAGCTCACCAGTGGGGATCACTGAAGCTTTCTTT,many,TRBV18,TRBJ1-1,NA,13
CAWGPLSRANYGYTF,TGTGCCTGGGGGCCGTTGTCGCGGGCTAACTATGGCTACACCTTC,NA,TRBV30,TRBJ1-2,NA,15
CASSQEGPSEQYF,TGTGCCAGCAGCCAAGAGGGTCCGAGCGAGCAGTACTTC,NA,TRBV7-3,TRBJ2-7,NA,13
CASSYSGNQQPQHF,TGTGCCAGCAGTTACTCAGGGAATCAGCAGCCCCAGCATTTT,NA,TRBV6-2/TRBV6-3,TRBJ1-5,NA,14
CASLTGTPGGQFF,TGTGCCAGCTTAACCGGGACTCCGGGGGGGCAGTTCTTC,NA,TRBV2,TRBJ2-1,TRBD2,13
CASSLGSGRENGYTF,TGTGCCAGCAGCTTAGGATCAGGGCGGGAGAATGGCTACACCTTC,once,TRBV7-2,TRBJ1-2,NA,15